A single sample is the source of the 7 T cell receptor beta chains below, sequenced in a study of CD8 T cells in ankylosing spondylitis. TCRdb itself ran the 5' RACE reads through MiXCR, one entry per CDR3 protein. The table lists under 200,000 distinct CDR3 sequences, roughly 11% of them singletons. Sequenced material: blood, either unsorted or a sorted T cell fraction (not recorded which). Source of these receptors: a male donor with ankylosing spondylitis or in good health (not recorded which).

This clonotype was counted many times. The J gene is TRBJ2-3, the V gene TRBV5-1, with 8 bases that match TRBD1. Trimming took 0 bases from V and 4 from J; bases not matched to a gene: 4. CDR3 size: 15 residues. Germline V CDR1 and CDR2: SGHRS, YFSETQ. CDR3 DNA: TGCGCCAGCAGCTTGGCCGGACAGGGACCAGATACGCAGTATTTT. It translates to CASSLAGQGPDTQYF.

This clonotype appeared many times. The gene calls are TRBV20-1 and TRBJ1-5; D uncertain. Germline V lookup: CDR1 DFQATT, CDR2 SNEGSKA (reference sequence). The CDR3 contains 13 residues. The V and J ends lost 2 bases and 4 bases respectively, with 9 bases between them. CDR3 DNA: TGCAGTGCTAGACCCGACACTAATCAGCCCCAGCATTTT. Its translation is CSARPDTNQPQHF.

This clonotype was recorded many times. V gene TRBV5-1 combines with J gene TRBJ1-1, with D maybe TRBD1 (5 bases). There are 14 residues in the CDR3. V lost 3 bases to trimming and J lost 7 bases, with 16 bases between them. Germline V gene data show CDR1 as SGHRS and CDR2 as YFSETQ. The CDR3 is CASSSLTDTDEAFF. The DNA for the CDR3 is TGCGCCAGCAGCTCCCTGACGGACACGGATGAAGCTTTCTTT.

Of note for this clonotype: A much larger clone differs from this one at a single base, so this may be a read error. The J gene is TRBJ2-1, the V gene TRBV29-1; the D gene is possibly TRBD1 (5 bases). Germline V gene data show CDR1 as SQVTM and CDR2 as ANQGSEA. The CDR3 totals 12 residues. CDR3 residues: CGSQRGYNEQFF. The CDR3 region has the DNA TGCGGCTCACAAAGGGGTTACAATGAGCAGTTCTTC.

This clonotype appeared many times. As DNA, the CDR3 is TGTGCCAGCAGCTACGTCAATGAGCAGTTCTTC. Residues: CASSYVNEQFF. The rearrangement joins TRBV7-9 to TRBJ2-1; D not certain. Trimming took 4 bases from V and 6 from J, leaving 4 bases between them. From germline, CDR1 is SEHNR and CDR2 FQNEAQ (reference sequence). This CDR3 has 11 residues.

J is TRBJ2-1 and V is TRBV11-2; D is unclear. The CDR3 spans 10 residues. Trimming removed 11 bases at V and 8 bases at J, with 10 bases between. Germline-derived CDR1 and CDR2 are SGHAT and FQNNGV. CDR3 loop: CAPREDEQFF. The CDR3, as DNA: TGTGCCCCTCGTGAGGATGAGCAGTTCTTC.

This clonotype was detected many times. The chain has TRBV24-1 and TRBJ2-3; D is undetermined. The CDR3 has 9 amino acids. Trimming pared 5 bases from V and 12 bases from J, leaving 5 bases between. In germline, CDR1 is KGHDR, CDR2 SFDVKD. Here the CDR3 reads CATSAKQYF. CDR3 nucleotide sequence: TGTGCCACCAGTGCGAAACAGTATTTT.